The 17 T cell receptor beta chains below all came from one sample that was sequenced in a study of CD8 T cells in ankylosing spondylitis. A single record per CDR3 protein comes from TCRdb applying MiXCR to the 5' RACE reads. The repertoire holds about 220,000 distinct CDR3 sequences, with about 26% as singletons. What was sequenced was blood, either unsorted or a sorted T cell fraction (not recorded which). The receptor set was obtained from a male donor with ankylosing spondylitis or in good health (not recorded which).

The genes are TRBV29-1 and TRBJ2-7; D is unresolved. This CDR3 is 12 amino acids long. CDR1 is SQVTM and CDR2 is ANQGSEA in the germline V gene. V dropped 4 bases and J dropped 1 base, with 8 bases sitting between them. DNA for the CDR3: TGCAGCGTTGCCGATGGGTCCTACGAGCAGTACTTC. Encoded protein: CSVADGSYEQYF.

The DNA of the CDR3 is TGTGCCAGCAGTTTATCGCACGGGGGGAAAGGCTATAACACAGATACGCAGTATTTT. This codes for CASSLSHGGKGYNTDTQYF. The chain combines TRBV27 with TRBJ2-3; TRBD2 matches 7 bases. V lost 0 bases and J lost 2; bases outside the gene matches: 14. The CDR3 contains 19 residues. Germline CDR1 reads MNHEY; CDR2 reads SMNVEV (reference sequence).

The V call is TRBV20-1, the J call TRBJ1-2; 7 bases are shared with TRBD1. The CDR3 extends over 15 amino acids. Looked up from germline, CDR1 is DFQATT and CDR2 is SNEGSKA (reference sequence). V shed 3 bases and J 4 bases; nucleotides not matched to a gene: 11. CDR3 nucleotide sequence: TGCAGTGCTAGGTCTCCGGCAGGGGGGCCCTATGGCTACACCTTC. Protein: CSARSPAGGPYGYTF.

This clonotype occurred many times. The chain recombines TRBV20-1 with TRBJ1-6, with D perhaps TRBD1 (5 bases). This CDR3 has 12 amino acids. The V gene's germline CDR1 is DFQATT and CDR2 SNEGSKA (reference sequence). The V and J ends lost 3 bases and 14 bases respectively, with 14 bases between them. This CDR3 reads CSASPGDVSLHF. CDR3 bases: TGCAGTGCTAGCCCCGGGGACGTGTCCCTCCACTTT.

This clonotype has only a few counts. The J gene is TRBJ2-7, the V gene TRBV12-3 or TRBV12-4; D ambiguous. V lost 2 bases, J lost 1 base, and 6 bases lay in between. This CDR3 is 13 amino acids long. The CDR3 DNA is TGTGCCAGCAGTTTAACAAGATCCTACGAGCAGTACTTC. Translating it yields CASSLTRSYEQYF.

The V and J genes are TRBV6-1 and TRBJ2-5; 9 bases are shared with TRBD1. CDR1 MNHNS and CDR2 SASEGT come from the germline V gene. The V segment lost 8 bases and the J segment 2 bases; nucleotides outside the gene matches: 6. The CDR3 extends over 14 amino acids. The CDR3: CASSQGASQETQYF. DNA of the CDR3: TGTGCCAGCTCACAGGGGGCCTCGCAAGAGACCCAGTACTTC.

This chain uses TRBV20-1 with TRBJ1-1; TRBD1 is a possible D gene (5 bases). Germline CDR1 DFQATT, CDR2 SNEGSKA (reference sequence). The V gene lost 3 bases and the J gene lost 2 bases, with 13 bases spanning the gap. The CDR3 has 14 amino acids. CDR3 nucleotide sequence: TGCAGTGCTAGTCCTCGACAGCTAAACACTGAAGCTTTCTTT. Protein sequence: CSASPRQLNTEAFF.

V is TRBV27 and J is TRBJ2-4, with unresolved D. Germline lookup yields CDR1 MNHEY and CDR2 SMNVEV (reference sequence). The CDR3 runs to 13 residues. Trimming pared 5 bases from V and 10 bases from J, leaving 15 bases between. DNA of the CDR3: TGTGCCAGCAGTGACCCGGGCCTAGGGATTCAGTACTTC. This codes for CASSDPGLGIQYF.

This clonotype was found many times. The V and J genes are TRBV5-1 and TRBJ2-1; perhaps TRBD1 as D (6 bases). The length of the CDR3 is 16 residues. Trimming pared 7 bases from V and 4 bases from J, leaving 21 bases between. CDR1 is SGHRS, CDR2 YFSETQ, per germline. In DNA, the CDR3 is TGCGCCAGCTCCCCGGGTCCCCAGGGGATTTACAATGAGCAGTTCTTC. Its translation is CASSPGPQGIYNEQFF.

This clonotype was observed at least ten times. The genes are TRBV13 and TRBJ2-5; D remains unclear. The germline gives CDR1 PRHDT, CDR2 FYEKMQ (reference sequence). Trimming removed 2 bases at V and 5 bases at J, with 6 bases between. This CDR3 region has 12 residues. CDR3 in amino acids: CASSLLHETQYF. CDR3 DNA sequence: TGTGCCAGCAGCTTACTACACGAGACCCAGTACTTC. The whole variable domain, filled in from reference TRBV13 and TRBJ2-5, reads AAGVIQSPRHLIKEKRETATLKCYPIPRHDTVYWYQQGPGQDPQFLISFYEKMQSDKGSIPDRFSAQQFSDYHSELNMSSLELGDSALYFCASSLLHETQYFGPGTRLLVL.

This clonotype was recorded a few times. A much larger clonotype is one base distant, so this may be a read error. Here the CDR3 reads CSVKKDTEAFF. CDR3 in DNA: TGCAGCGTTAAAAAGGACACTGAAGCTTTCTTT. The chain has TRBV29-1 and TRBJ1-1; no firm D call. V was shortened by 5 bases and J by 3 bases, with 7 bases between the two germline ends. The germline CDR1 and CDR2 sequences are SQVTM and ANQGSEA. The CDR3 totals 11 residues.

CDR3 residues: CSVYSSYNEQFF. The CDR3 coding sequence is TGCAGCGTTTATAGCTCCTACAATGAGCAGTTCTTC. This chain joins TRBV29-1 and TRBJ2-1, with D unclear. V lost 5 bases, J lost 0 bases, and 5 bases lay in between. The CDR3 is 12 amino acids. Germline-derived CDR1 and CDR2 are SQVTM and ANQGSEA.

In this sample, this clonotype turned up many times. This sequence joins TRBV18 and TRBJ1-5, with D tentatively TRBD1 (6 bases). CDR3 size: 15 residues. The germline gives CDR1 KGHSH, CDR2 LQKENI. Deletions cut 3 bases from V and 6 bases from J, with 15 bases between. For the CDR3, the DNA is TGTGCCAGCTCACCGATTGGGCAGGGGACTCAGCCCCAGCATTTT. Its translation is CASSPIGQGTQPQHF.

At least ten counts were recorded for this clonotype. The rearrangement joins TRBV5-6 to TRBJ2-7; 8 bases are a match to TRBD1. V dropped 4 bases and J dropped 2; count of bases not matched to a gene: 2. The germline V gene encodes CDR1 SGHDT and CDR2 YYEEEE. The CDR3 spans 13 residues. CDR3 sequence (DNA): TGTGCCAGCAGCACACAGGGGGCCTACGAGCAGTACTTC. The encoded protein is CASSTQGAYEQYF.

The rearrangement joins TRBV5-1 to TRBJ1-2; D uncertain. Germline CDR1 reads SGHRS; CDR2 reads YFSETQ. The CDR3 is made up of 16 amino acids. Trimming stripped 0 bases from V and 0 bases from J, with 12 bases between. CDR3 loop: CASSLAVRQSNYGYTF. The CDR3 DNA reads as TGCGCCAGCAGCTTGGCCGTTCGACAATCTAACTATGGCTACACCTTC.

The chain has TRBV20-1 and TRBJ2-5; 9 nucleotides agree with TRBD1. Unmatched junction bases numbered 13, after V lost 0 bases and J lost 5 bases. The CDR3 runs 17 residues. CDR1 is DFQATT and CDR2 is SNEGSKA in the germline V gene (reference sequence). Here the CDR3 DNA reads TGCAGTGCTAGAGATCTCAGCGGGACAGGGTGGGGGGAGACCCAGTACTTC. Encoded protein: CSARDLSGTGWGETQYF.

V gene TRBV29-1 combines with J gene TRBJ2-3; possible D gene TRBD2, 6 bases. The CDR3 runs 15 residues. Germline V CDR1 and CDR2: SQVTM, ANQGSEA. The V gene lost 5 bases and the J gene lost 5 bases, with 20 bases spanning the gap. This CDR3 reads CSVTPGGSRGDTQYF. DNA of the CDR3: TGCAGCGTTACTCCCGGAGGGAGTAGGGGAGATACGCAGTATTTT.